The 7 T cell receptor beta chains listed next were all sequenced from one sample in a study of T cell responses to AZD1222 COVID-19 vaccine. Assay: immunoSEQ multiplex PCR; the TCRdb copy retains only in-frame clones and omits some. The sample contains about 100,000 clones, less than 95% of which appear only once. The starting material was peripheral blood, obtained on day 0 of AZD1222 vaccination. The origin of the receptors is an adult in good health.

This CDR3 reads CASSLGPPVYQETQYF. Here the CDR3 DNA reads TGCGCCAGCAGCTTGGGACCCCCCGTGTACCAAGAGACCCAGTACTTC. The chain uses TRBV5-1 and TRBJ2-5, with unresolved D. V was clipped by 0 bases and J by 0 bases, with 12 bases between them. The CDR3 runs 16 residues. From germline, CDR1 is SGHRS and CDR2 YFSETQ.

The genes are TRBV27 and TRBJ1-6, with TRBD1 matching 8 bases. This CDR3 has 15 amino acids. V shed 5 bases and J 9 bases; nucleotides not matched to a gene: 9. CDR1 MNHEY and CDR2 SMNVEV come from the germline V gene (reference sequence). CDR3 in DNA: TGTGCCAGCAGTCCAAGACAGGGGCTCTTTTCACCCCTCCACTTT. It yields the protein CASSPRQGLFSPLHF.

The genes are TRBV14 and TRBJ1-1, with D perhaps TRBD1 (5 bases). Germline V gives CDR1 SGHDN, CDR2 FVKESK. This CDR3 region has 15 residues. The germline V and J ends were trimmed by 4 bases and 1 base, with 13 bases remaining between them. The CDR3 sequence: CASSPTRGENTEAFF. The CDR3 nucleotides are TGTGCCAGCAGCCCGACCCGAGGGGAGAACACTGAAGCTTTCTTT.

The chain uses TRBV21-1 and TRBJ1-1. TRBV21-1 is a pseudogene segment. CDR3 length: 15 amino acids. CDR3 amino acids: CASSKAGGRGTEAFF. The CDR3 region has the DNA TGTGCCAGCAGCAAAGCAGGCGGGAGGGGGACTGAAGCTTTCTTT.

This clone was observed once. This rearrangement joins TRBV4-1 to TRBJ2-4; D uncertain. This CDR3 spans 17 amino acids. V lost 0 bases to trimming and J lost 13 bases, with 25 bases between them. From germline, CDR1 is MGHRA and CDR2 YSYEKL. The CDR3 is CASSQEKVPTGLQIQYF. DNA of the CDR3: TGCGCCAGCAGCCAAGAAAAGGTCCCGACGGGCCTGCAGATCCAGTACTTC.

The genes are TRBV7-8 and TRBJ2-2, with D maybe TRBD2 (6 bases). Trimming took off 4 bases at V and 4 bases at J, with 22 bases between the two ends. CDR1 is SGHVS and CDR2 is FQNEAQ in the germline V gene. The CDR3 runs 18 residues. CDR3 nucleotide sequence: TGTGCCAGCAGCTCCCCCCCCGACGGGAGTGTAGTCACCGGGGAGCTGTTTTTT. Its protein product is CASSSPPDGSVVTGELFF.

This chain joins TRBV6-4 and TRBJ2-7, with D possibly matching TRBD2 (6 bases). CDR1 and CDR2 (germline): MRHNA, SNTAGT. This CDR3 has 16 amino acids. Trimming stripped 4 bases from V and 6 bases from J, with 22 bases between. CDR3 sequence: CASSAEGGDRGSEQYF. CDR3 nucleotide sequence: TGTGCCAGCAGTGCCGAGGGAGGAGATCGAGGGTCCGAGCAGTACTTC.